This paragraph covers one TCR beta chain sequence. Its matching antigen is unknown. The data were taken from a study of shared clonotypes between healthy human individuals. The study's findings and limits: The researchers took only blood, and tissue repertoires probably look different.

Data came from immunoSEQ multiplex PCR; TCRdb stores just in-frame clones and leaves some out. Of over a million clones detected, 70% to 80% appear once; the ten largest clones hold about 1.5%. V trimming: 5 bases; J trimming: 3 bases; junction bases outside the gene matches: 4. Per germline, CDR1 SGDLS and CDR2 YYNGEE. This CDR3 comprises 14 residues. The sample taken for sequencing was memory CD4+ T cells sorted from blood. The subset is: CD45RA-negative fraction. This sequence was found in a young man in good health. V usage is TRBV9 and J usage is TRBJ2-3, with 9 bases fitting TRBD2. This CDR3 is CASSHSGSTDTQYF. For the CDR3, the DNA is TGTGCCAGCAGTCATAGCGGGAGTACAGATACGCAGTATTTT. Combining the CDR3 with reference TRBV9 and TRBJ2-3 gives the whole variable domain DSGVTQTPKHLITATGQRVTLRCSPRSGDLSVYWYQQSLDQGLQFLIQYYNGEERAKGNILERFSAQQFPDLHSELNLSSLELGDSALYFCASSHSGSTDTQYFGPGTRLTVL.